Shown below are 5 T cell receptor beta chains from a single sample sequenced in a study of blood T cell repertoires in COVID-19. This table comes from immunoSEQ multiplex PCR, and its TCRdb copy is limited to in-frame clones, with some not included. The data contain some 16,000 clones, approximately 86% of them singletons. Sample: peripheral blood. The receptors were gathered from a man aged 55 to 70 with acute or convalescent COVID-19.

This chain joins TRBV18 and TRBJ1-1, with D maybe TRBD1 (6 bases). This CDR3 is 16 amino acids long. Trimming removed 3 bases from V and 6 bases from J, with 20 bases in between. From germline, CDR1 is KGHSH and CDR2 LQKENI. Here the CDR3 DNA reads TGTGCCAGCTCACCCAACCGGGGGGGGCAAGGCGCTGAAGCTTTCTTT. Amino acid sequence: CASSPNRGGQGAEAFF.

This clone was seen once. The V call is TRBV5-1, the J call TRBJ2-3, with 8 bases that match TRBD1. This CDR3 comprises 14 residues. From germline, CDR1 is SGHRS and CDR2 YFSETQ. The V and J ends lost 0 bases and 5 bases, in that order; junction bases with no gene match: 2. For the CDR3, the DNA is TGCGCCAGCAGCTTGGGACAGGGGCAAGATACGCAGTATTTT. Amino acids: CASSLGQGQDTQYF.

The chain employs TRBV5-1 and TRBJ2-2, with a tentative D call TRBD2 (5 bases). Deletions cut 2 bases from V and 6 bases from J, with 8 bases between. CDR1 and CDR2 from the germline V gene are SGHRS and YFSETQ. This CDR3 is 13 amino acids long. The CDR3 region has the DNA TGCGCCAGCAGCTTCCCGGGGTCCGGGGAGCTGTTTTTT. This codes for CASSFPGSGELFF. The full variable domain, completed using reference TRBV5-1 and TRBJ2-2, is KAGVTQTPRYLIKTRGQQVTLSCSPISGHRSVSWYQQTPGQGLQFLFEYFSETQRNKGNFPGRFSGRQFSNSRSEMNVSTLELGDSALYLCASSFPGSGELFFGEGSRLTVL.

The chain has TRBV3-1 (or the pseudogene TRBV3-2) and TRBJ2-5; TRBD2 agrees at 8 bases. V dropped 3 bases and J dropped 4; count of bases not matched to a gene: 10. Germline V gene lookup returns CDR1 LGHDT and CDR2 YNNKEL (reference sequence). The CDR3 contains 16 residues. In nucleotides, the CDR3 is TGTGCCAGCAGCCAGAATCCCAGACTAGCGTCAGAGACCCAGTACTTC. This sequence encodes CASSQNPRLASETQYF.

The chain carries TRBV4-1 and TRBJ2-3; D possibly corresponds to TRBD1 (5 bases). There are 16 residues in the CDR3. Trimming cost V 0 bases and J 2 bases, with 12 bases left between them. Germline assignment: CDR1 MGHRA and CDR2 YSYEKL. CDR3 in DNA: TGCGCCAGCAGCCAAGATCAGGGCCCTTCCACAGATACGCAGTATTTT. Protein: CASSQDQGPSTDTQYF.